This T cell receptor (beta chain) came from a study of glioma-infiltrating T cells. The iRepertoire nested amplicon-rescue multiplex PCR amplified TCR alpha and beta CDR3s from RNA. MiXCR was run by TCRdb on the multiplex PCR reads, yielding one entry per CDR3 protein. The table lists over 130,000 distinct CDR3 sequences, roughly two fifths of them singletons. In this sample, this clonotype turned up once. The TCR originated in a human donor with low-grade glioma or glioblastoma, undergoing nonglioma brain surgery, or in good health (not recorded which). The source material was glioma tissue, nonneoplastic brain tissue, or PBMCs (not recorded which).

CDR3 sequence: CASNLDQNTEAFF. DNA of the CDR3: TGTGCCAGCAATCTCGACCAGAACACTGAAGCTTTCTTT. This rearrangement joins TRBV2 to TRBJ1-1; no clear D. CDR3 length: 13 amino acids. Trimming removed 7 bases at V and 1 base at J, with 10 bases between. Germline V gives CDR1 SNHLY, CDR2 FYNNEI.